Listed here is a single TCR beta chain. Its cognate antigen is unknown. At one boundary the junction diverges from the germline segment, which might be a read error. The study co-extracted DNA and RNA from around 20-30 mg of unsorted bulk tissue. These data originate in a study of tumor-infiltrating lymphocytes in primary liver carcinoma. Broader study findings: Against blood, tumors held a significantly higher top-250-clone fraction (p = 0.039).

The germline V gene has CDR1 WSHSY and CDR2 SAAADI. The length of the CDR3 is 15 residues. With around 490 ng total RNA as template and a constant-region primer, TCR beta cDNA was made. Libraries of TCR beta came from three nested multiplex PCR rounds with slightly modified ARM-PCR. Forward primers for TRBV1-TRBV30 and a C-beta reverse primer served the first two PCR rounds, at 10 cycles each. Each CDR3 protein is one row after TCRdb ran MiXCR on the multiplex PCR reads. The sample shows about 37,000 distinct CDR3 sequences, approximately 82% of them seen only once. The sample consisted of tumor-adjacent normal liver tissue. This clonotype was obtained from a middle-aged man with primary liver carcinoma and hepatitis B virus infection. The chain joins TRBV10-2 to TRBJ2-1, with TRBD2 as a possible D gene (6 bases). The CDR3: CASSESILAGNGQFF. The CDR3 DNA follows: TGCGCCAGCAGTGAGTCGATACTAGCCGGCAATGGGCAGTTCTTC.